This TCR beta chain was recovered during a study of blood T cell repertoires in COVID-19. On the study more broadly: Donors in the United States, Italy and Spain gave samples during acute or convalescent COVID-19. Sample material is recorded as cDNA or gDNA derived from T cells, B-cell-depleted T cells, or PBMCs.

As handled by the study authors: Reference gene primer amplification in the assay estimated nucleated cell counts. Repertoires were generated with immunoSEQ multiplex PCR, while TCRdb's copy carries only in-frame clones and drops some. V and J calls and clone size follow that table, whereas D and trimming were derived from the DNA. The sample has tens of thousands of clones, roughly 86% seen once. The CDR3 is 16 residues long. V was cut by 0 bases and J by 5 bases, with 16 bases left in between. Germline V gene data show CDR1 as LNHNV and CDR2 as YYDKDF (reference sequence). The sample comprised peripheral blood. This receptor was identified in a man at least 80 years old with active COVID-19. The genes are TRBV15 and TRBJ1-2; D unresolved. CDR3 bases: TGTGCCACCAGCAGAGATCCGGGTGATTTTTCATATGGCTACACCTTC. Protein product: CATSRDPGDFSYGYTF.